The entry that follows covers one T cell receptor (beta chain) sequence. Its antigen is currently unknown. Only in-frame clones appear in the TCRdb table, and some are missing; sequencing was by immunoSEQ multiplex PCR. The sample carries fewer than 400,000 clones, roughly 90% recorded once. The CDR3 is 14 amino acids. Germline CDR1 MNHEY, CDR2 SVGAGI. The V end was cut by 6 bases, the J end by 0 bases, with 11 bases between. As to treatment: around 19 received Ad26.COV2.S at low or high dose, single or two shots; several received placebo; per-sample allocation not given. Specimen acquisition occurred on day 63 following the initial vaccine or placebo injection. These data come from a study of Ad26.COV2.S vaccination and SARS-CoV-2 variants. In the study overall: Trial arm assignment for the donor was COV1001 Ad26.COV2.S.

Study observations and caveats: Analytic work on TCR breadth and depth might have understated the full extent of total T cell responses.

The sample consisted of peripheral blood, taken in a trial of Ad26.COV2.S vaccine versus placebo. The chain employs TRBV6-5 and TRBJ1-2; tentative D call: TRBD1 (6 bases). This receptor was taken from a person between 18 and 59 years old who received the Ad26.COV2.S COVID-19 vaccine or a placebo. This CDR3 reads CASRTGTSNYGYTF. In DNA, the CDR3 is TGTGCCAGCAGGACCGGGACATCTAACTATGGCTACACCTTC.